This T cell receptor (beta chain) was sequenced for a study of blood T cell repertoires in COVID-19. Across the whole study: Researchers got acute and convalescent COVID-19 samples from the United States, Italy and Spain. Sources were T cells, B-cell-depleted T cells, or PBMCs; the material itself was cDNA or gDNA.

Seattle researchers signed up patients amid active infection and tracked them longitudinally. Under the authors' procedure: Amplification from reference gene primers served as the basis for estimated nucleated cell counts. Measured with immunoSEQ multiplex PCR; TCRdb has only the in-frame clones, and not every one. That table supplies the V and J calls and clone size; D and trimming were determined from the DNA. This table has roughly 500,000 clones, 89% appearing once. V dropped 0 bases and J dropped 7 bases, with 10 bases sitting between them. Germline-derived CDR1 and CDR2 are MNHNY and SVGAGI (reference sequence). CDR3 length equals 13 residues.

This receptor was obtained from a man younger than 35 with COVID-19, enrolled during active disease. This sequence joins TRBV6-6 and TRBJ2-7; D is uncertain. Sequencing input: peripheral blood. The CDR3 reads CASSYSRVVEQYF. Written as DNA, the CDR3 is TGTGCCAGCAGTTACTCGAGAGTAGTGGAGCAGTACTTC.